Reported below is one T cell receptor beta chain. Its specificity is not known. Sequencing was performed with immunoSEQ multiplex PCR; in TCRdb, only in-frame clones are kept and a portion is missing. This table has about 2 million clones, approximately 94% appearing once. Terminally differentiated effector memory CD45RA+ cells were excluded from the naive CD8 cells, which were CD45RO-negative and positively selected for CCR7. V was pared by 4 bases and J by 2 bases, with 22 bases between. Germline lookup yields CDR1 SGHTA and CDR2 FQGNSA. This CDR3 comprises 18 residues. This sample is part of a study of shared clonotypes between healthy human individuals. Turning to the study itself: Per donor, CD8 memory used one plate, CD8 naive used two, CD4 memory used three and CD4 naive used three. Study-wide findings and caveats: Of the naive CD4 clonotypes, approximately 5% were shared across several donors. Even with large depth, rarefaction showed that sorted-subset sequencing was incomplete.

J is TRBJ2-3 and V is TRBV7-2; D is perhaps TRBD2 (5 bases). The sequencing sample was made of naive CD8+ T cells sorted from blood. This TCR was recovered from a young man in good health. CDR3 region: CASSSPESMFSATDTQYF. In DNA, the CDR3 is TGTGCCAGCAGCTCCCCAGAAAGTATGTTTAGCGCCACAGATACGCAGTATTTT.